The next 10 T cell receptor beta chains were all read from a single sample in a study of early T cells in non-severe SARS-CoV-2 infection. TCRdb re-called the 5' RACE reads through MiXCR, storing one row per CDR3 protein. Of about 35,000 distinct CDR3 sequences listed, 5.8% are singletons. Sequenced sample: whole blood. These receptors were obtained from an adult who was a healthcare worker with PCR-confirmed SARS-CoV-2 infection or an uninfected control (not recorded which).

This clonotype has at least ten counts. It is likely a read error, because the conserved phenylalanine at the end of the CDR3 is missing. V is TRBV30 and J is TRBJ1-1; 8 nucleotides agree with TRBD1. CDR3 length equals 15 residues. V was clipped by 3 bases and J by 1 base; unmatched bases: 7. CDR1 and CDR2 (germline): GTSNPN, SVGIG (reference sequence). The CDR3 nucleotides read TGTGCCTGGAGCGTGCGGGGGACAGGGAACACTGAAGCTTTCGTT. As protein: CAWSVRGTGNTEAFV.

This clonotype has at least ten counts. The junction departs from the called germline gene at one end, perhaps through a read error. The genes are TRBV6-2 or TRBV6-3 and TRBJ2-2, with TRBD1 identical over 8 bases. Germline CDR1 is MNHEY and CDR2 is SVGEGT. CDR3 length: 18 amino acids. CDR3: CASSSIRFRTGNAGELFF. DNA for the CDR3: TGTGCCAGCAGTTCCATCCGGTTCAGGACAGGGAACGCCGGGGAGCTGTTTTTT.

This clonotype turned up a few times. The chain uses TRBV5-1 and TRBJ2-1; 10 bases align to TRBD1. The germline gives CDR1 SGHRS, CDR2 YFSETQ. V dropped 3 bases and J dropped 9; count of bases not matched to a gene: 6. CDR3 size: 14 residues. The CDR3 protein is CASSSGQGGSEQFF. CDR3 nucleotide sequence: TGCGCCAGCAGCTCTGGACAGGGGGGCAGTGAGCAGTTCTTC.

V and J are TRBV10-3 and TRBJ1-1; possibly TRBD1 for D (6 bases). The CDR3 is made up of 15 amino acids. Trimming took off 1 base at V and 1 base at J, with 10 bases between the two ends. Germline CDR1 is ENHRY and CDR2 is SYGVKD. The CDR3 reads CAISEFQGPNTEAFF. DNA for the CDR3: TGTGCCATCAGTGAGTTCCAGGGGCCGAACACTGAAGCTTTCTTT.

This clonotype came up a few times. The CDR3 loop reads CAISGYNYGYTF. In nucleotides, the CDR3 is TGTGCCATCAGCGGGTATAACTATGGCTACACCTTC. The chain combines TRBV28 with TRBJ1-2; D gene ambiguous. The CDR3 loop spans 12 amino acids. CDR1 and CDR2 (germline): MDHEN, SYDVKM. V dropped 10 bases and J dropped 1 base, with 10 bases sitting between them.

This clonotype was recorded many times. V is TRBV6-5 and J is TRBJ2-5; D is possibly TRBD1 or TRBD2 (5 bases each). V lost 6 bases, J lost 5 bases, and 19 bases lay in between. Germline CDR1 is MNHEY and CDR2 is SVGAGI. The CDR3 is 15 amino acids. The CDR3 sequence: CASRGETGFWETQYF. The CDR3 DNA reads as TGTGCCAGCAGGGGGGAGACGGGTTTCTGGGAGACCCAGTACTTC.

This clonotype was counted between two and nine times. The chain joins TRBV2 to TRBJ1-1; a weak D match, TRBD1 (5 bases). V was shortened by 0 bases and J by 5 bases, with 10 bases between the two germline ends. The germline gives CDR1 SNHLY, CDR2 FYNNEI. The CDR3 extends over 14 amino acids. The CDR3 nucleotides read TGTGCCAGCAGTGAAGCGCTTGGGGGAACTGAAGCTTTCTTT. Its translation is CASSEALGGTEAFF.

The table lists this clonotype with many counts. The gene calls are TRBV5-1 and TRBJ1-2; TRBD1 might be the D (6 bases). The V end was cut by 4 bases, the J end by 0 bases, with 13 bases between. The germline gives CDR1 SGHRS, CDR2 YFSETQ. The CDR3 consists of 15 residues. The CDR3 here is CASSQEGVANYGYTF. The CDR3 bases are TGCGCCAGCAGCCAGGAGGGGGTCGCTAACTATGGCTACACCTTC.

This clonotype was counted only a few times. This chain uses TRBV12-3 or TRBV12-4 with TRBJ2-7, with 7 bases that match TRBD1. The length of the CDR3 is 15 residues. J gave up 3 bases and V 6 bases, and 11 bases lay outside the gene matches. This CDR3 reads CASSRGGRDSYEQYF. CDR3 DNA sequence: TGTGCCAGCAGCCGAGGCGGCCGGGACAGCTACGAGCAGTACTTC.

This clonotype showed up many times. CDR3 in amino acids: CASSQEWGGGVRNTQYF. The CDR3 DNA follows: TGTGCCAGCAGCCAAGAATGGGGCGGGGGAGTTCGAAATACGCAGTATTTT. This sequence joins TRBV4-2 and TRBJ2-3; 7 bases fit TRBD2. The trim removed 0 bases at V and 7 bases at J, leaving 13 bases unmatched. The V gene's germline CDR1 is LGHNA and CDR2 YNFKEQ. The CDR3 consists of 17 residues.